Included here is one T cell receptor beta chain sequence, with context. Trimming shortened V by 5 bases and J by 0 bases, and 14 bases separated the two germline ends. The CDR3 totals 15 residues. Germline CDR1 SGHTA, CDR2 FQGTGA. This sample stems from a study of T cell responses to AZD1222 COVID-19 vaccine. This table comes from immunoSEQ multiplex PCR, and its TCRdb copy is limited to in-frame clones, with some not included. The data hold around 99,000 clones, with 88% observed a single time. The rearrangement links TRBV7-3 to TRBJ2-7, with no clear D. The TCR sequence derives from an adult in good health. The sequencing here drew on peripheral blood, taken on day 0 of MenACWY control vaccination. CDR3 in DNA: TGTGCCAGCAGCCTCACCGCGATAAGCTCCTACGAGCAGTACTTC. Its protein is CASSLTAISSYEQYF.